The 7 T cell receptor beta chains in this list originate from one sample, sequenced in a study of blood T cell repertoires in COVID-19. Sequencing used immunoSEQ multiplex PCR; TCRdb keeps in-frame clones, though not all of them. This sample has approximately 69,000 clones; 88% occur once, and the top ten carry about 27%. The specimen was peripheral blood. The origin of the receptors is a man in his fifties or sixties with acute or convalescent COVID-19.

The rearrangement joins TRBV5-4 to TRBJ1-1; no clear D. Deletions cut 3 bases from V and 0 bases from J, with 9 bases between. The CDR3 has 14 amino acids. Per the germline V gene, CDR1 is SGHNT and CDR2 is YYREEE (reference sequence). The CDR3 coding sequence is TGTGCCAGCAGCTCACTCAATATGAACACTGAAGCTTTCTTT. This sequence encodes CASSSLNMNTEAFF.

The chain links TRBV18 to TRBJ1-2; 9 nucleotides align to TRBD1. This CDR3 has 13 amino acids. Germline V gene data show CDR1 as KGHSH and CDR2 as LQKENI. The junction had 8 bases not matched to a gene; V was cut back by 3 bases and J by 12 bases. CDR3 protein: CASSPGQGIPDTF. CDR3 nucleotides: TGTGCCAGCTCACCGGGACAGGGTATTCCCGACACCTTC.

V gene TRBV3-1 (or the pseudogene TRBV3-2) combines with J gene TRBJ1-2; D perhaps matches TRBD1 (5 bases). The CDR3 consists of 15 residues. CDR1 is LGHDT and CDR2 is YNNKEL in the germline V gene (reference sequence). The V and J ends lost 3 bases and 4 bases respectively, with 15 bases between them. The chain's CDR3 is CASSHVEGAVYGYTF. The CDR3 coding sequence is TGTGCCAGCAGCCACGTGGAAGGGGCCGTCTATGGCTACACCTTC.

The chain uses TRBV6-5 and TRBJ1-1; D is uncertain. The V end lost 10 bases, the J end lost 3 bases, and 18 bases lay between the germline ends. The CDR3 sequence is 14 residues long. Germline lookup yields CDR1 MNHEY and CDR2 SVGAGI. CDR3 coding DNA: TGTGCCACCGGGGAACCTCTTTCGGACACTGAAGCTTTCTTT. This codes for CATGEPLSDTEAFF.

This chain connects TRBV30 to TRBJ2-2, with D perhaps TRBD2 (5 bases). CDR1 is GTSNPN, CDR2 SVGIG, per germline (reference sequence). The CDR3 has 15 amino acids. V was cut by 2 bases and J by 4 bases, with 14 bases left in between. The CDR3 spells CAWSNGVVGTGELFF. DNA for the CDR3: TGTGCCTGGAGTAACGGGGTGGTGGGCACCGGGGAGCTGTTTTTT.

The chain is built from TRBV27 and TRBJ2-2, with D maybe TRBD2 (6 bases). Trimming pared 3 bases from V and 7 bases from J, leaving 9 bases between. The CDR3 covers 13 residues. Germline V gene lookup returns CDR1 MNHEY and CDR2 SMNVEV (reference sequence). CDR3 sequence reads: CASSFGGIGELFF. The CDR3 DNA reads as TGTGCCAGCAGTTTCGGGGGTATCGGGGAGCTGTTTTTT.

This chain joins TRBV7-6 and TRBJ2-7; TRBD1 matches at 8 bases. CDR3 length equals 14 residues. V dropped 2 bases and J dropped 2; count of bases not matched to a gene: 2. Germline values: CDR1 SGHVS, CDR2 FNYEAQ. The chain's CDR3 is CASSLSGGPYEQYF. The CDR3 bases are TGTGCCAGCAGCTTATCAGGGGGCCCCTACGAGCAGTACTTC.